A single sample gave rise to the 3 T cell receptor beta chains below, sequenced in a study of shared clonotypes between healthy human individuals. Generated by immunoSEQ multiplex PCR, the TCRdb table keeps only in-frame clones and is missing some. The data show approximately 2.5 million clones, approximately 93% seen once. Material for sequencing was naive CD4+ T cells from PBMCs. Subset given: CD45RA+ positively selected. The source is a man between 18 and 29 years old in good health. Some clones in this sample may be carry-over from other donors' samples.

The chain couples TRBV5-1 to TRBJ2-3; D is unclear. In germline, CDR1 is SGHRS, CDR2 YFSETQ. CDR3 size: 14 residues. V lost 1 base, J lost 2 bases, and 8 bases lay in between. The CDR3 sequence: CASSLPQTTDTQYF. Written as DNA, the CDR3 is TGCGCCAGCAGCTTGCCACAGACCACAGATACGCAGTATTTT.

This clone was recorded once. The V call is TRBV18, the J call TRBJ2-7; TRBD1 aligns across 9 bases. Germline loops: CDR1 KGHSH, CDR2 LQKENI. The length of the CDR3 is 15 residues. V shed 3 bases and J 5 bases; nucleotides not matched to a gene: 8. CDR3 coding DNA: TGTGCCAGCTCACCCGGGACAGGGAAGCGCCACGAGCAGTACTTC. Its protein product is CASSPGTGKRHEQYF. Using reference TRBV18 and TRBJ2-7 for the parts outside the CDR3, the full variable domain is NAGVMQNPRHLVRRRGQEARLRCSPMKGHSHVYWYRQLPEEGLKFMVYLQKENIIDESGMPKERFSAEFPKEGPSILRIQQVVRGDSAAYFCASSPGTGKRHEQYFGPGTRLTVT.

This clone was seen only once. CDR3 residues: CASSGSGSWEQYF. CDR3 DNA sequence: TGTGCCAGCAGTGGTAGCGGGAGTTGGGAGCAGTACTTC. The chain combines TRBV6-1 with TRBJ2-7; 9 nucleotides match TRBD2. Germline lookup yields CDR1 MNHNS and CDR2 SASEGT. The CDR3 runs to 13 residues. Germline trimming cut 4 bases from V and 7 bases from J; bases unmatched to any gene: 5.